The clone carrying this TCR beta chain was detected many times. The antigen is not known. Healthy Caucasian donors formed the entire cohort. TCRdb itself ran the 5' RACE reads through MiXCR, one entry per CDR3 protein. The sample includes about 900,000 distinct CDR3 sequences, about 12% of them seen just once. V lost 5 bases and J lost 1, with 20 bases in between. The CDR3 length is 17 residues. The germline V gene encodes CDR1 MDHEN and CDR2 SYDVKM. This sample was taken from a study of identical twins. Findings and caveats of the study: Zero-insertion analyses could be partly confounded by invariant MAIT and iNKT cells. Excess sharing between twins was weaker in beta out-of-frame sequences. Cross-sectional statistical analysis was relied on for the conclusions, without the same donors being followed.

The same sample was also studied in work on yellow fever vaccine responses in identical twins.

Sequenced input: PBMCs. J is TRBJ2-5 and V is TRBV28; D is perhaps TRBD2 (6 bases). The clonotype originates from a woman younger than 35 in good health. The DNA for the CDR3 is TGTGCCAGCAGTCGTTTTGGCGGGACTCCGGGCCAAGAGACCCAGTACTTC. Translation: CASSRFGGTPGQETQYF.